One sample yielded the 19 T cell receptor beta chains listed below, sequenced in a study of human T cells and chemical hapten exposure. TCRdb called the RACE reads again in MiXCR, with one record for every CDR3 protein. This sample carries some 57,000 distinct CDR3 sequences, 9.6% of them seen once, and the ten largest clones take about 9.6%. The time point denotes: pre-sensitization, week 0. Indicated treatment: therapeutic diphenylcyclopropenone sensitization with weekly scalp DPC. The template was total RNA from unfractionated whole blood. This sample comprised whole blood, obtained in connection with sensitization to the hapten diphenylcyclopropenone (DPC). These receptors all come from a woman aged 25-40 years with alopecia areata. Some clones in this sample may be carry-over from other donors' samples.

This chain joins TRBV5-4 and TRBJ2-3; TRBD2 might be the D (5 bases). Germline lookup yields CDR1 SGHNT and CDR2 YYREEE (reference sequence). There are 14 residues in the CDR3. V lost 4 bases and J lost 2, with 11 bases in between. CDR3 in DNA: TGTGCCAGCAGCCAGTCGGGGATCACAGATACGCAGTATTTT. It codes for CASSQSGITDTQYF.

The chain joins TRBV10-3 to TRBJ2-3; D may be TRBD2 (6 bases). CDR3 length: 14 residues. CDR1 is ENHRY, CDR2 SYGVKD, per germline. Trimming shortened V by 8 bases and J by 3 bases, and 15 bases separated the two germline ends. The CDR3 bases are TGTGCCATCCGCACTAGCAAGGGGACAGATACGCAGTATTTT. Protein product: CAIRTSKGTDTQYF.

This clonotype occurred a few times. The CDR3 DNA is TGCAGTGCTAGAGATCTATTACGAGAAGTCTACGAGCAGTACTTC. Encoded protein: CSARDLLREVYEQYF. The chain has TRBV20-1 and TRBJ2-7, with D unresolved. CDR3 length: 15 amino acids. Trimming removed 0 bases at V and 3 bases at J, with 15 bases between. Germline V gene sequence: CDR1 DFQATT, CDR2 SNEGSKA (reference sequence).

Only a few counts were recorded for this clonotype. This chain joins TRBV4-2 and TRBJ1-2, with D tentatively TRBD1 (5 bases). In germline, CDR1 is LGHNA, CDR2 YNFKEQ. V lost 3 bases and J 5 bases, leaving 16 bases between the germline ends. CDR3 length equals 15 residues. The CDR3 DNA reads TGTGCCAGCAGCCAGGGGGGTGTCAGATCATATGGCTACACCTTC. Translation gives CASSQGGVRSYGYTF.

This clonotype has more than one count but fewer than ten. The rearrangement uses TRBV2 and TRBJ2-1; unclear D gene. Germline-derived CDR1 and CDR2 are SNHLY and FYNNEI. Trimming stripped 8 bases from V and 7 bases from J, with 12 bases between. This CDR3 region has 12 residues. CDR3 loop: CASQLQPNEQFF. For the CDR3, the DNA is TGTGCCAGCCAGTTGCAGCCTAATGAGCAGTTCTTC.

J is TRBJ2-1 and V is TRBV12-3 or TRBV12-4; D is uncertain. The CDR3 is 16 residues long. Trimming removed 4 bases at V and 2 bases at J, with 15 bases between. The CDR3 DNA sequence: TGTGCCAGCAGTTCCCGAACTGACATCCCCTACAATGAGCAGTTCTTC. It is translated as CASSSRTDIPYNEQFF.

The genes are TRBV7-6 and TRBJ2-7, with 7 bases matching TRBD1. The V gene end was trimmed by 7 bases and the J gene end by 1 base; junction bases not matched to a gene: 16. The germline V gene has CDR1 SGHVS and CDR2 FNYEAQ. This CDR3 spans 17 amino acids. The CDR3 DNA sequence: TGTGCCAGCACCGCCTGGCCCCGACAGGGATGGTCCTACGAGCAGTACTTC. This encodes CASTAWPRQGWSYEQYF.

This clonotype turned up a few times. The chain links TRBV6-6 to TRBJ2-7; D may be TRBD2 (6 bases). The length of the CDR3 is 15 residues. With 0 bases removed from V and 0 bases from J, the gap between germline ends came to 9 bases. Germline assignment: CDR1 MNHNY and CDR2 SVGAGI (reference sequence). The CDR3 bases are TGTGCCAGCAGTTACTCCGGGGGTACCTCCTACGAGCAGTACTTC. It encodes CASSYSGGTSYEQYF.

V is TRBV28 and J is TRBJ2-7, with D possibly being TRBD2 (7 bases). Germline lookup yields CDR1 MDHEN and CDR2 SYDVKM. Trimming took off 3 bases at V and 5 bases at J, with 17 bases between the two ends. The CDR3 is 15 residues long. The CDR3 protein is CASSFVGGGTDEQYF. CDR3 DNA sequence: TGTGCCAGCAGTTTTGTTGGGGGGGGCACCGACGAGCAGTACTTC.

The chain couples TRBV29-1 to TRBJ1-2; no clear D. The CDR3 spans 12 residues. Germline V gives CDR1 SQVTM, CDR2 ANQGSEA. With 6 bases removed from V and 7 bases from J, the gap between germline ends came to 15 bases. The CDR3 region is CSVSSGPAGYTF. For the CDR3, the DNA is TGCAGCGTGTCGAGTGGACCAGCTGGCTACACCTTC.

The table lists this clonotype with a few counts. V gene TRBV7-9 combines with J gene TRBJ1-6; tentatively, D is TRBD1 (6 bases). Germline V gives CDR1 SEHNR, CDR2 FQNEAQ (reference sequence). This CDR3 spans 16 amino acids. Trimming took off 0 bases at V and 10 bases at J, with 16 bases between the two ends. The CDR3 sequence: CASSLAQGPRASPLHF. CDR3 bases: TGTGCCAGCAGCTTAGCACAGGGTCCGCGTGCATCACCCCTCCACTTT.

This clonotype was detected a few times. This chain links TRBV6-2 or TRBV6-3 with TRBJ1-6; no definite D call. The CDR3 consists of 13 residues. V lost 7 bases, J lost 6 bases, and 10 bases lay in between. From germline, CDR1 is MNHEY and CDR2 SVGEGT. The CDR3 is CASTNWSNSPLHF. The CDR3 DNA reads as TGTGCCAGCACCAACTGGAGTAATTCACCCCTCCACTTT.

The gene calls are TRBV6-6 and TRBJ2-3; TRBD1 aligns across 9 bases. Germline V gene sequence: CDR1 MNHNY, CDR2 SVGAGI (reference sequence). After removal of 5 bases from V and 5 bases from J, the junction contained 14 bases not matched to a gene. The CDR3 runs to 17 residues. The CDR3 region has the DNA TGTGCCAGCAGTACCACCACCGGGACAGGGTGTAAAGATACGCAGTATTTT. Translating gives CASSTTTGTGCKDTQYF.

By sample fraction, this clonotype is medium-sized. J is TRBJ1-2 and V is TRBV12-3 or TRBV12-4, with 8 bases aligning to TRBD1. V shed 4 bases and J 2 bases; nucleotides not matched to a gene: 12. This CDR3 comprises 17 residues. The DNA for the CDR3 is TGTGCCAGCAGTTCGCAGCTATCCGGGACAGGCAACTATGGCTACACCTTC. It translates to CASSSQLSGTGNYGYTF.

This clonotype turned up a few times. The chain uses TRBV30 and TRBJ2-5; TRBD2 is a possible D gene (7 bases). CDR1 and CDR2 (germline): GTSNPN, SVGIG (reference sequence). Trimming took 0 bases from V and 5 from J, leaving 10 bases between them. This CDR3 is 13 amino acids long. In nucleotides, the CDR3 is TGTGCCTGGAGTGTAGGGGGGGGGGAGACCCAGTACTTC. Translated: CAWSVGGGETQYF.

A remark on this clonotype: One end of the junction varies from germline; a read error may be responsible. This sequence joins TRBV12-3 or TRBV12-4 and TRBJ1-2; possible D gene TRBD1, 5 bases. This CDR3 spans 12 amino acids. In DNA form, the CDR3 reads TGTGCCAGCAGTCAGACAGTCTATGGCGACACCTTC. It translates to CASSQTVYGDTF.

This clonotype was seen repeatedly, ten times or more. The chain joins TRBV7-2 to TRBJ2-3, with 8 bases matching TRBD2. Germline V CDR1 and CDR2: SGHTA, FQGNSA. V trimming: 1 base; J trimming: 2 bases; junction bases outside the gene matches: 2. CDR3 length equals 15 residues. CDR3 sequence: CASSLGAGVTDTQYF. CDR3 DNA: TGTGCCAGCAGCTTAGGAGCGGGGGTCACAGATACGCAGTATTTT.

This chain connects TRBV2 to TRBJ2-7, with 11 bases identical to TRBD1. V was pared by 7 bases and J by 7 bases, with 6 bases of the junction left unmatched. CDR3 length: 13 residues. Germline V gene sequence: CDR1 SNHLY, CDR2 FYNNEI. This CDR3 is CASTKGTGGEQYF. CDR3 coding DNA: TGTGCCAGCACCAAGGGGACAGGGGGGGAGCAGTACTTC.

The chain carries TRBV24-1 and TRBJ1-5; TRBD1 matches at 9 bases. Germline values: CDR1 KGHDR, CDR2 SFDVKD. This CDR3 comprises 17 residues. Losses at the gene ends were 1 base for V and 5 bases for J; bases not matched to a gene: 8. The CDR3 is CATSDFGTGQTYQPQHF. For the CDR3, the DNA is TGTGCCACCAGTGATTTTGGGACAGGGCAAACGTATCAGCCCCAGCATTTT.